Each of the 26 T cell receptor beta chains below was sequenced from the same sample in a study of patients and donors after allogeneic stem cell transplantation. TCRdb re-called the RT-PCR reads with MiXCR, one entry per CDR3 protein. The sample includes over 400,000 distinct CDR3 sequences, around 15% of them seen just once. The sample consisted of blood, either unsorted or a sorted T cell fraction (not recorded which). All receptors derive from a human donor who was either an allogeneic HSCT recipient or a stem cell or donor lymphocyte infusion donor (not recorded which). It is not recorded whose cells these are; they may come from a transplant donor.

The genes are TRBV20-1 and TRBJ2-1, with 10 bases fitting TRBD2. Germline CDR1 is DFQATT and CDR2 is SNEGSKA (reference sequence). The CDR3 has 17 residues. V lost 2 bases, J lost 7 bases, and 14 bases stayed unmatched. The CDR3 region is CSARRWKAGGPWNEQFF. The CDR3, as DNA: TGCAGTGCTAGAAGATGGAAAGCGGGGGGGCCCTGGAATGAGCAGTTCTTC.

The J gene is TRBJ2-1, the V gene TRBV20-1, with D hard to call. The CDR3 loop spans 10 amino acids. Trimming left V 4 bases short and J 6 bases short, with 4 bases between. Germline V gene lookup returns CDR1 DFQATT and CDR2 SNEGSKA (reference sequence). Here the CDR3 reads CSAMGNEQFF. CDR3 DNA: TGCAGTGCTATGGGCAATGAGCAGTTCTTC.

The chain has TRBV5-1 and TRBJ2-1; TRBD2 matches at 13 bases. The CDR3 spans 16 residues. Germline lookup yields CDR1 SGHRS and CDR2 YFSETQ. V lost 0 bases and J lost 9; bases outside the gene matches: 6. The CDR3 loop is CASSLGGTSGIGEQFF. CDR3 sequence (DNA): TGCGCCAGCAGCTTGGGCGGGACTAGCGGGATTGGTGAGCAGTTCTTC.

This clonotype showed up just a few times. The chain uses TRBV5-1 and TRBJ2-3, with D possibly being TRBD2 (7 bases). V was trimmed by 5 bases and J by 3 bases, leaving 16 bases between them. CDR1 and CDR2 (germline): SGHRS, YFSETQ. This CDR3 region has 15 residues. CDR3 sequence (DNA): TGCGCCAGCAGAAAGGGAGGGGGAAGAACAGATACGCAGTATTTT. Protein product: CASRKGGGRTDTQYF.

This clonotype was counted ten times or more. The chain links TRBV12-3 or TRBV12-4 to TRBJ1-5; D is unresolved. V gave up 2 bases and J gave up 9 bases, with 8 bases separating them. The length of the CDR3 is 12 residues. The CDR3 protein is CASSLSEGPQHF. The CDR3 region has the DNA TGTGCCAGCAGTTTATCCGAGGGGCCCCAGCATTTT.

This clonotype occurred many times. The chain's CDR3 is CASSYRTGTGQPQHF. The DNA for the CDR3 is TGTGCCAGCAGTTACCGGACAGGGACGGGGCAGCCCCAGCATTTT. The chain employs TRBV6-5 and TRBJ1-5; 8 bases map to TRBD1. Germline V gene data show CDR1 as MNHEY and CDR2 as SVGAGI. Trimming took 2 bases from V and 7 from J; bases not matched to a gene: 7. This CDR3 spans 15 amino acids.

The genes are TRBV27 and TRBJ2-1, with D maybe TRBD1 (5 bases). V shed 7 bases and J shed 4 bases, with 14 bases lying between them. The CDR3 is 14 amino acids. CDR1 is MNHEY, CDR2 SMNVEV, per germline (reference sequence). The CDR3 DNA reads TGTGCCAGCACCCCCCTTTCAGGGTACAATGAGCAGTTCTTC. The encoded protein is CASTPLSGYNEQFF.

This clonotype was seen repeatedly, ten times or more. The chain recombines TRBV5-1 with TRBJ2-5; D is tentatively TRBD1 or TRBD2 (6 bases each). The CDR3 covers 16 residues. Between the trimmed V and J ends, which lost 0 bases and 1 base, there was a span of 13 bases. Germline V lookup: CDR1 SGHRS, CDR2 YFSETQ. CDR3 sequence (DNA): TGCGCCAGCAGCTTGGGTCCCAGGGGAGGCCAAGAGACCCAGTACTTC. Encoded protein: CASSLGPRGGQETQYF.

The rearrangement joins TRBV11-1 to TRBJ2-6, with D possibly matching TRBD2 (7 bases). Germline values: CDR1 SGHAT, CDR2 FQDESV (reference sequence). V lost 4 bases and J lost 1, with 20 bases in between. This CDR3 contains 19 residues. The CDR3 nucleotides are TGTGCCAGCAGCTCTAGGGGGGGGGAATTAACTTCTGGGGCCAACGTCCTGACTTTC. Translated, it gives CASSSRGGELTSGANVLTF.

This clonotype was recorded a few times. Here the CDR3 reads CATSRDPTSQETQYF. CDR3 sequence (DNA): TGTGCCACCAGCAGAGATCCAACTAGCCAAGAGACCCAGTACTTC. J is TRBJ2-5 and V is TRBV15; D perhaps matches TRBD2 (5 bases). V lost 0 bases, J lost 1 base, and 9 bases lay in between. Per germline, CDR1 LNHNV and CDR2 YYDKDF (reference sequence). The CDR3 covers 15 residues.

This clonotype was seen many times. The genes are TRBV4-3 and TRBJ1-1; D might be TRBD1 (5 bases). Germline V gene sequence: CDR1 LGHNA, CDR2 YSLEER. V dropped 0 bases and J dropped 0 bases, with 14 bases sitting between them. The CDR3 is 17 amino acids. The CDR3 loop is CASSQDSRRGLNTEAFF. As DNA, the CDR3 is TGCGCCAGCAGCCAAGATTCTCGGAGGGGATTGAACACTGAAGCTTTCTTT.

This rearrangement joins TRBV20-1 to TRBJ1-1; 7 bases align to TRBD1. The CDR3 is made up of 16 amino acids. Losses at the gene ends were 0 bases for V and 6 bases for J; bases not matched to a gene: 13. Germline V lookup: CDR1 DFQATT, CDR2 SNEGSKA (reference sequence). CDR3 bases: TGCAGTGCTAGAGATATGGTAGAGGGGGCCCTGGCTGAAGCTTTCTTT. This gives the protein CSARDMVEGALAEAFF.

This clonotype was observed many times. This sequence joins TRBV25-1 and TRBJ1-1; the D is unclear. V lost 9 bases and J 0 bases, leaving 14 bases between the germline ends. The germline gives CDR1 MGHDK, CDR2 SYGVNS. The CDR3 loop spans 14 amino acids. The CDR3 reads CASSSTAMNTEAFF. The CDR3 DNA follows: TGTGCCAGTTCTTCTACAGCTATGAACACTGAAGCTTTCTTT.

The chain uses TRBV2 and TRBJ2-1, with D possibly TRBD2 on 6 matching bases. Germline V gives CDR1 SNHLY, CDR2 FYNNEI. CDR3 length: 14 amino acids. V was pared by 5 bases and J by 6 bases, with 14 bases between. CDR3 nucleotide sequence: TGTGCCAGCAGTCGGGAGACTGGGTCCAATGAGCAGTTCTTC. Protein sequence: CASSRETGSNEQFF.

The chain has TRBV9 and TRBJ2-7; maybe TRBD1 (5 bases). CDR3 size: 15 residues. Trimming cost V 4 bases and J 2 bases, with 16 bases left between them. CDR1 and CDR2 (germline): SGDLS, YYNGEE. CDR3: CASSPRTADTYEQYF. As DNA, the CDR3 is TGTGCCAGCAGCCCAAGGACGGCGGACACCTACGAGCAGTACTTC.

The sample holds a few counts of this clonotype. V gene TRBV6-5 combines with J gene TRBJ1-4; D not resolved. The CDR3 consists of 14 residues. V was shortened by 0 bases and J by 10 bases, with 12 bases between the two germline ends. The germline CDR1 and CDR2 sequences are MNHEY and SVGAGI. Here the CDR3 reads CASSYSPYSGKLFF. The CDR3 DNA is TGTGCCAGCAGTTACTCCCCTTACAGCGGAAAACTGTTTTTT.

V and J are TRBV4-1 and TRBJ1-3; tentative D call: TRBD1 (5 bases). With 5 bases removed from V and 8 bases from J, the gap between germline ends came to 25 bases. Germline loops: CDR1 MGHRA, CDR2 YSYEKL. The CDR3 covers 17 residues. The chain's CDR3 is CASSRGAVRTGEDTIYF. Here the CDR3 DNA reads TGCGCCAGCAGCAGAGGGGCAGTTCGTACAGGTGAAGACACCATATATTTT.

The rearrangement joins TRBV5-5 to TRBJ1-1, with D unresolved. With 3 bases removed from V and 0 bases from J, the gap between germline ends came to 15 bases. The CDR3 sequence is 16 residues long. Germline V gives CDR1 SGHKS, CDR2 YYEKEE (reference sequence). The CDR3 sequence is CASSSSTRPVNTEAFF. CDR3 DNA: TGTGCCAGCAGCTCTTCAACCCGGCCCGTGAACACTGAAGCTTTCTTT.

This clonotype came up a few times. The rearrangement joins TRBV6-1 to TRBJ2-2, with 10 bases that match TRBD2. V gave up 7 bases and J gave up 1 base; unmatched junction bases: 3. The CDR3 has 15 amino acids. CDR1 MNHNS and CDR2 SASEGT come from the germline V gene. The CDR3 DNA reads TGTGCCAGCAACCGACTAGCGGGGAACACCGGGGAGCTGTTTTTT. Protein: CASNRLAGNTGELFF.

This clonotype was seen only a few times. The V call is TRBV12-3 or TRBV12-4, the J call TRBJ1-1; D is possibly TRBD1 (5 bases). V lost 7 bases and J lost 4, with 16 bases in between. CDR3 length: 14 amino acids. The CDR3 region has the DNA TGTGCCAGCACCCCGCGGCAGGGCAGCACTGAAGCTTTCTTT. The encoded protein is CASTPRQGSTEAFF.

The rearrangement links TRBV3-1 to TRBJ2-7; D is ambiguous. The V and J ends lost 9 bases and 7 bases respectively, with 25 bases between them. The CDR3 is 15 amino acids. Germline V gene data show CDR1 as LGHDT and CDR2 as YNNKEL (reference sequence). CDR3: CASSLPGLSLKEQYF. The CDR3 DNA reads TGTGCCAGTTCATTACCTGGGCTAAGCCTAAAGGAGCAGTACTTC.

This sequence joins TRBV7-2 and TRBJ1-2, with D maybe TRBD1 (5 bases). Germline-derived CDR1 and CDR2 are SGHTA and FQGNSA. The V gene lost 0 bases and the J gene lost 4 bases, with 18 bases spanning the gap. The CDR3 is 17 amino acids. CDR3 DNA sequence: TGTGCCAGCAGCTTAGCGCAGGCAGGGTATGGAGGCTATGGCTACACCTTC. It is translated as CASSLAQAGYGGYGYTF. The variable domain in full, completed from reference TRBV7-2 and TRBJ1-2, reads GAGVSQSPSNKVTEKGKDVELRCDPISGHTALYWYRQSLGQGLEFLIYFQGNSAPDKSGLPSDRFSAERTGGSVSTLTIQRTQQEDSAVYLCASSLAQAGYGGYGYTFGSGTRLTVV.

J is TRBJ2-7 and V is TRBV7-2; no definite D call. Germline-derived CDR1 and CDR2 are SGHTA and FQGNSA. Trimming pared 6 bases from V and 2 bases from J, leaving 14 bases between. CDR3 size: 14 residues. The CDR3 is CASSQPSRTYEQYF. The CDR3 DNA is TGTGCCAGCAGTCAACCGTCGCGAACCTACGAGCAGTACTTC.

This chain uses TRBV5-1 with TRBJ1-1; tentative D call: TRBD1 (5 bases). From germline, CDR1 is SGHRS and CDR2 YFSETQ. V was cut by 4 bases and J by 1 base, with 14 bases left in between. The CDR3 spans 15 residues. CDR3 nucleotides: TGCGCCAGCAGCACCCGGGAGGGGCGGAACACTGAAGCTTTCTTT. Translation gives CASSTREGRNTEAFF.

This clonotype came up many times. The V call is TRBV5-1, the J call TRBJ2-7, with 7 bases aligning to TRBD1. Germline V gene sequence: CDR1 SGHRS, CDR2 YFSETQ. The CDR3 runs 13 residues. J gave up 3 bases and V 7 bases, and 7 bases lay outside the gene matches. The CDR3 spells CASASRDSYEQYF. In nucleotides, the CDR3 is TGCGCCAGCGCATCCAGGGACAGCTACGAGCAGTACTTC.

This clonotype came up many times. The V and J genes are TRBV12-3 or TRBV12-4 and TRBJ2-3, with 8 bases matching TRBD2. The CDR3 consists of 13 residues. Trimming removed 6 bases from V and 1 base from J; junction bases left unmatched: 0. The chain's CDR3 is CASRTSGTDTQYF. In nucleotides, the CDR3 is TGTGCCAGCAGGACTAGCGGCACAGATACGCAGTATTTT.